This entry lists 21 T cell receptor beta chains sequenced from one sample in a study of blood T cell repertoires in COVID-19. Only in-frame clones appear in the TCRdb table, and some are missing; sequencing was by immunoSEQ multiplex PCR. The top ten hold around 7% of the sample, which has 150,000 to 200,000 clones, approximately 84% seen once. Sample: peripheral blood. The receptors were sampled from a human donor in a cohort sampled during active COVID-19.

The CDR3 reads CASSLVAVEAFF. In DNA form, the CDR3 reads TGTGCCAGCAGCTTAGTGGCGGTTGAAGCTTTCTTT. J is TRBJ1-1 and V is TRBV11-2; D gene uncertain. CDR1 and CDR2 from the germline V gene are SGHAT and FQNNGV. Trimming removed 1 base from V and 7 bases from J, with 7 bases in between. The CDR3 has 12 amino acids.

This chain joins TRBV13 and TRBJ2-7; tentative D call: TRBD2 (5 bases). Between the trimmed V and J ends, which lost 0 bases and 1 base, there was a span of 7 bases. Germline V gives CDR1 PRHDT, CDR2 FYEKMQ (reference sequence). The CDR3 extends over 14 amino acids. CDR3 sequence: CASSLGSGSYEQYF. The CDR3 DNA is TGTGCCAGCAGCTTAGGGAGCGGATCCTACGAGCAGTACTTC.

The rearrangement uses TRBV5-6 and TRBJ1-2, with D tentatively TRBD1 (5 bases). The CDR3 extends over 14 amino acids. The V gene lost 1 base and the J gene lost 4 bases, with 11 bases spanning the gap. CDR1 is SGHDT and CDR2 is YYEEEE in the germline V gene. CDR3 region: CASSLPQGGYGYTF. CDR3 in DNA: TGTGCCAGCAGCTTGCCCCAGGGCGGCTATGGCTACACCTTC.

The V gene is TRBV18, the J gene TRBJ2-7; D unclear. The V end lost 6 bases, the J end lost 0 bases, and 15 bases lay between the germline ends. Germline V gene lookup returns CDR1 KGHSH and CDR2 LQKENI. The CDR3 contains 15 residues. The CDR3 here is CASSPKLVSSYEQYF. DNA of the CDR3: TGTGCCAGCTCCCCGAAACTGGTAAGCTCCTACGAGCAGTACTTC.

The V and J genes are TRBV5-5 and TRBJ2-5; 8 bases match TRBD1. The CDR3 consists of 17 residues. J lost 4 bases, V lost 3 bases, and 14 bases had no gene match. Germline V gene data show CDR1 as SGHKS and CDR2 as YYEKEE (reference sequence). The CDR3 protein is CASSYLKGTGPAETQYF. In DNA, the CDR3 is TGTGCCAGCAGCTACCTTAAAGGGACAGGCCCCGCAGAGACCCAGTACTTC.

This rearrangement joins TRBV5-6 to TRBJ2-7, with TRBD2 matching 7 bases. CDR3 length equals 16 residues. J was trimmed by 0 bases and V by 0 bases; bases with no gene match: 6. CDR1 SGHDT and CDR2 YYEEEE come from the germline V gene. CDR3 amino acids: CASSLGPSGASYEQYF. The CDR3 DNA follows: TGTGCCAGCAGCTTGGGTCCCAGCGGGGCCTCCTACGAGCAGTACTTC.

V gene TRBV29-1 combines with J gene TRBJ2-5, with D perhaps TRBD1 (6 bases). Germline CDR1 reads SQVTM; CDR2 reads ANQGSEA. V dropped 7 bases and J dropped 1 base, with 13 bases sitting between them. This CDR3 has 13 residues. This chain's CDR3 is CSARDTLQETQYF. The CDR3 region has the DNA TGCAGCGCCAGGGACACCCTCCAAGAGACCCAGTACTTC.

The rearrangement links TRBV7-9 to TRBJ1-4; 8 bases agree with TRBD1. Unmatched junction bases numbered 3, after V lost 5 bases and J lost 4 bases. The CDR3 has 14 amino acids. Germline V gives CDR1 SEHNR, CDR2 FQNEAQ (reference sequence). The CDR3 DNA follows: TGTGCCAGCAGCCACGACAGGGGTAATGAAAAACTGTTTTTT. Its protein product is CASSHDRGNEKLFF.

The chain links TRBV6-1 to TRBJ2-7, with no clear D. CDR1 MNHNS and CDR2 SASEGT come from the germline V gene. Trimming shortened V by 3 bases and J by 0 bases, and 12 bases separated the two germline ends. The CDR3 loop spans 15 amino acids. DNA of the CDR3: TGTGCCAGCAGTGATTACGTTTTGAGCTCCTACGAGCAGTACTTC. Encoded protein: CASSDYVLSSYEQYF.

The chain is built from TRBV13 and TRBJ2-1, with TRBD2 identical over 10 bases. Germline CDR1 reads PRHDT; CDR2 reads FYEKMQ (reference sequence). Unmatched junction bases numbered 13, after V lost 4 bases and J lost 10 bases. This CDR3 is built from 16 residues. The CDR3 nucleotides read TGTGCCAGCAGCTCCCCCCAGCGGGGGGGGGTTTCGGAGCAGTTCTTC. As protein: CASSSPQRGGVSEQFF.

CDR3 DNA sequence: TGTGCCAGCAGCCATCGGACAGGGTTGAACACCGGGGAGCTGTTTTTT. This translates into CASSHRTGLNTGELFF. This chain connects TRBV3-1 (or the pseudogene TRBV3-2) to TRBJ2-2, with 8 bases matching TRBD1. CDR1 and CDR2 (germline): LGHDT, YNNKEL (reference sequence). CDR3 size: 16 residues. Unmatched junction bases numbered 4, after V lost 3 bases and J lost 1 base.

The chain is built from TRBV6-1 and TRBJ2-7; 14 nucleotides agree with TRBD2. Germline CDR1 is MNHNS and CDR2 is SASEGT. Germline trimming cut 1 base from V and 5 bases from J; bases unmatched to any gene: 10. The CDR3 is 18 residues long. The CDR3 DNA is TGTGCCAGCAGTGAAGTTCCCGGACTAGCGGGGGGCGGGAACGAGCAGTACTTC. It yields the protein CASSEVPGLAGGGNEQYF.

The chain recombines TRBV5-6 with TRBJ2-1; TRBD1 matches 8 bases. J lost 8 bases, V lost 4 bases, and 5 bases had no gene match. Germline CDR1 SGHDT, CDR2 YYEEEE. This CDR3 contains 13 residues. For the CDR3, the DNA is TGTGCCAGCAGCAGGACAGGGAGCGATGAGCAGTTCTTC. As protein: CASSRTGSDEQFF.

The J gene is TRBJ1-1, the V gene TRBV19; D is ambiguous. Deletions cut 6 bases from V and 4 bases from J, with 12 bases between. CDR1 is LNHDA and CDR2 is SQIVND in the germline V gene (reference sequence). This CDR3 comprises 13 residues. This CDR3 reads CASSAGLTTEAFF. CDR3 DNA: TGTGCCAGTAGCGCGGGGTTGACCACTGAAGCTTTCTTT.

This clone was observed once. V is TRBV19 and J is TRBJ1-1; no firm D call. This CDR3 is built from 14 residues. Germline lookup yields CDR1 LNHDA and CDR2 SQIVND (reference sequence). Between the trimmed V and J ends, which lost 4 bases and 2 bases, there was a span of 11 bases. CDR3 sequence reads: CASSTATLNTEAFF. In DNA form, the CDR3 reads TGTGCCAGTAGTACGGCCACACTAAACACTGAAGCTTTCTTT.

This chain joins TRBV5-4 and TRBJ2-7, with 9 bases that match TRBD1. The CDR3 contains 13 residues. V was clipped by 3 bases and J by 6 bases; unmatched bases: 4. CDR1 is SGHNT and CDR2 is YYREEE in the germline V gene (reference sequence). The CDR3 DNA follows: TGTGCCAGCAGCTCCCAGACAGGGGGCGAGCAGTACTTC. Translated: CASSSQTGGEQYF.

The chain recombines TRBV6-2 or TRBV6-3 with TRBJ1-2; TRBD1 aligns across 9 bases. Germline V lookup: CDR1 MNHEY, CDR2 SVGEGT. The V and J ends lost 2 bases and 4 bases, in that order; junction bases with no gene match: 5. This CDR3 has 15 residues. The CDR3 DNA reads as TGTGCCAGCAGTTACGCGGACAGGGGCTCCTATGGCTACACCTTC. It codes for CASSYADRGSYGYTF.

The chain is built from TRBV11-1 and TRBJ2-7; weak D call: TRBD1 (6 bases). CDR1 SGHAT and CDR2 FQDESV come from the germline V gene (reference sequence). V lost 5 bases to trimming and J lost 4 bases, with 21 bases between them. The CDR3 has 16 amino acids. The CDR3 DNA sequence: TGTGCCAGCAGCCCGCGGCGATCTAGGGGGTTGTACGAGCAGTACTTC. This encodes CASSPRRSRGLYEQYF. The full variable domain, rest sourced from reference TRBV11-1 and TRBJ2-7, is EAEVAQSPRYKITEKSQAVAFWCDPISGHATLYWYRQILGQGPELLVQFQDESVVDDSQLPKDRFSAERLKGVDSTLKIQPAELGDSAMYLCASSPRRSRGLYEQYFGPGTRLTVT.

This clone was observed a handful of times. The chain combines TRBV7-9 with TRBJ1-1, with D hard to call. The germline V and J ends were trimmed by 1 base and 0 bases, with 12 bases remaining between them. CDR1 SEHNR and CDR2 FQNEAQ come from the germline V gene (reference sequence). CDR3 length: 16 amino acids. The CDR3 sequence: CASSLVVAVVNTEAFF. The CDR3 region has the DNA TGTGCCAGCAGCTTAGTGGTGGCGGTTGTGAACACTGAAGCTTTCTTT.

This clone was seen just once. The gene calls are TRBV5-5 and TRBJ1-1; 8 bases match TRBD1. In germline, CDR1 is SGHKS, CDR2 YYEKEE (reference sequence). The CDR3 spans 14 residues. J lost 5 bases, V lost 3 bases, and 6 bases had no gene match. The CDR3 DNA sequence: TGTGCCAGCAGCTCGCAGGGGGCAGTTACTGAAGCTTTCTTT. Protein sequence: CASSSQGAVTEAFF.

Only a few counts were recorded for this clone. This rearrangement joins TRBV6-6 to TRBJ1-5; TRBD1 agrees at 7 bases. The J segment lost 5 bases and the V segment lost 8 bases, leaving 18 bases of the junction unmatched. This CDR3 has 17 residues. Germline CDR1 and CDR2: MNHNY and SVGAGI (reference sequence). The CDR3 loop reads CASGPRTGSFVDQPQHF. CDR3 nucleotide sequence: TGTGCCAGCGGTCCAAGGACAGGTAGTTTCGTAGATCAGCCCCAGCATTTT.